This TCR beta chain is drawn from a study of CD8+ T cells in alopecia areata. Across the whole study: In an open-label trial, patients got 5 to 10 mg tofacitinib twice daily. Study-level results: Scalp lesions, especially in alopecia totalis/universalis, had higher clonality than normal scalp. Normal-skin resident alphabeta T cells also appear among scalp sample sequences.

As regards this clone: Its antigen is unidentified.

This CDR3 has 16 residues. With V trimmed by 0 bases and J by 3 bases, 4 bases remained unmatched. The germline V gene encodes CDR1 SGHDN and CDR2 FVKESK. RNA, once extracted, was reverse transcribed into cDNA for use as the sequencing template. TCRdb's copy holds only in-frame clones and misses some; the assay was immunoSEQ multiplex PCR. Of approximately 57,000 clones listed, 96% are singletons. The TCR was taken from a human donor with alopecia areata. The sample consisted of CD8+ T cells sorted from blood, taken at week 0. The chain uses TRBV14 and TRBJ1-2, with 10 bases matching TRBD1. CDR3 in amino acids: CASSQDRGTGDYGYTF. CDR3 nucleotide sequence: TGTGCCAGCAGCCAAGATCGTGGGACAGGGGACTATGGCTACACCTTC.